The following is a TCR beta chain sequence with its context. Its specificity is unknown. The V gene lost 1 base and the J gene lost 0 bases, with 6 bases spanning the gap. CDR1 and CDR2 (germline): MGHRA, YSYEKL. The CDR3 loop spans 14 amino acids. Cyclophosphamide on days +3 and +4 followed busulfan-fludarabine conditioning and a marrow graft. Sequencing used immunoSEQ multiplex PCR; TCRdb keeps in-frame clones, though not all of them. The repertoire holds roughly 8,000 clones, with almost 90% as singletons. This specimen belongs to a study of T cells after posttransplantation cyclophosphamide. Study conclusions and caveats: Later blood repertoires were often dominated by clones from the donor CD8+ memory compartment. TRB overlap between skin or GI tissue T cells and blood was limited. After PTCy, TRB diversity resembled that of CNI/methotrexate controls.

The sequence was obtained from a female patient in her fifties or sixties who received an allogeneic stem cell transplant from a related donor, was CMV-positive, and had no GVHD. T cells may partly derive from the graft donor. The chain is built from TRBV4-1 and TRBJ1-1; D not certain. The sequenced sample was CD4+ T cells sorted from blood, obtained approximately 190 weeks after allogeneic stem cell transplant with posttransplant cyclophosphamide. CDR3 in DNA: TGCGCCAGCAGCCAAGGGCCGATGAACACTGAAGCTTTCTTT. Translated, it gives CASSQGPMNTEAFF.